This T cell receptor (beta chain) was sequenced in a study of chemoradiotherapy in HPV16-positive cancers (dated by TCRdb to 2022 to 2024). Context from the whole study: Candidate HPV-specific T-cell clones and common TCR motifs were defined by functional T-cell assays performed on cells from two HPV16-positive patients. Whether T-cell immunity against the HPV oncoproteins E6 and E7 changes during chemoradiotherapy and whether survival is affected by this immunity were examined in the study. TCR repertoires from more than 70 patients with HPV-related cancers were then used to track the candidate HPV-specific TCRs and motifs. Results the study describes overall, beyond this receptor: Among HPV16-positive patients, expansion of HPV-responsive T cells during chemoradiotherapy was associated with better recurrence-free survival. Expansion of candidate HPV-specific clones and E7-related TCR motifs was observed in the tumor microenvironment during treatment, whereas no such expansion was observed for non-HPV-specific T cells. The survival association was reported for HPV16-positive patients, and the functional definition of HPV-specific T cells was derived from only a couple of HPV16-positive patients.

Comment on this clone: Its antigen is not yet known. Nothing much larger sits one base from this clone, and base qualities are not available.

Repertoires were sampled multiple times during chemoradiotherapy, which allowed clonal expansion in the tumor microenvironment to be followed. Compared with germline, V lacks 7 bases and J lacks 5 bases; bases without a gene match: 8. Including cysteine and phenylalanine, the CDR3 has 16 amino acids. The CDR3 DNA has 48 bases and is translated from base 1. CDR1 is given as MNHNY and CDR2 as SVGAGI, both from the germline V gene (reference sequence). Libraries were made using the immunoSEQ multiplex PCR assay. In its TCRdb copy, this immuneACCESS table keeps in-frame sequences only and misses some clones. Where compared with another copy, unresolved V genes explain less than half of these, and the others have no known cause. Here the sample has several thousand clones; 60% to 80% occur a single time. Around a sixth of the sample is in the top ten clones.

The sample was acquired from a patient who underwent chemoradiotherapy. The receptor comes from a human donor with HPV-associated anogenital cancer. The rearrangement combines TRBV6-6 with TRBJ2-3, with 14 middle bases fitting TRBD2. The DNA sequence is TGTGCCAGCATTCGACTAGCGGGGGGGCCCGGAGATACGCAGTATTTT. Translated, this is CASIRLAGGPGDTQYF.